The next 21 T cell receptor beta chains were all read from a single sample in a study of blood T cell repertoires in COVID-19. Some clones are missing from TCRdb's copy, which holds only in-frame ones; the method was immunoSEQ multiplex PCR. The table lists just under 85,000 clones, 75% to 85% of them singletons, with 25% to 35% in the top ten. The sample comprised peripheral blood. These receptors all stem from a woman of 80 years or more with acute or convalescent COVID-19.

The V and J genes are TRBV19 and TRBJ2-3; tentative D call: TRBD1 (6 bases). The length of the CDR3 is 15 residues. Trimming took off 4 bases at V and 0 bases at J, with 11 bases between the two ends. Looked up from germline, CDR1 is LNHDA and CDR2 is SQIVND (reference sequence). The CDR3 DNA follows: TGTGCCAGTAGTAAGGACAGCGTAAGCACAGATACGCAGTATTTT. Protein sequence: CASSKDSVSTDTQYF.

The V call is TRBV27, the J call TRBJ2-2; 12 bases map to TRBD2. The junction had 9 bases not matched to a gene; V was cut back by 3 bases and J by 4 bases. The CDR3 extends over 18 amino acids. Per the germline V gene, CDR1 is MNHEY and CDR2 is SMNVEV (reference sequence). The CDR3 nucleotides read TGTGCCAGCAGTTTGCGGACTAGCGGGACAATCGGCACCGGGGAGCTGTTTTTT. This gives the protein CASSLRTSGTIGTGELFF.

The chain has TRBV10-1 and TRBJ1-4; D remains unclear. There are 14 residues in the CDR3. Per germline, CDR1 WNHNN and CDR2 SYGVQD (reference sequence). The germline V and J ends were trimmed by 6 bases and 8 bases, with 16 bases remaining between them. The CDR3 nucleotides are TGCGCCAGCAGCTGTAGTAGCTCCCGAGAAAAACTGTTTTTT. Translated: CASSCSSSREKLFF.

This chain joins TRBV6-6 and TRBJ2-1; D may be TRBD2 (5 bases). Trimming left V 5 bases short and J 0 bases short, with 17 bases between. CDR3 size: 17 residues. Germline V gene sequence: CDR1 MNHNY, CDR2 SVGAGI (reference sequence). The CDR3 coding sequence is TGTGCCAGCAGTCTGGATGGGAGAGGACGCTCCTACAATGAGCAGTTCTTC. Amino acids: CASSLDGRGRSYNEQFF.

The chain has TRBV6-5 and TRBJ2-5; 7 nucleotides agree with TRBD1. Germline V gene sequence: CDR1 MNHEY, CDR2 SVGAGI. The CDR3 length is 15 residues. J was trimmed by 7 bases and V by 7 bases; bases with no gene match: 15. The CDR3 region is CASTPLSDRALTQYF. The CDR3 bases are TGTGCCAGCACCCCCTTATCCGACAGGGCCTTGACCCAGTACTTC.

The chain has TRBV7-9 and TRBJ1-2; TRBD1 might be the D (6 bases). There are 13 residues in the CDR3. V dropped 5 bases and J dropped 1 base, with 8 bases sitting between them. The germline gives CDR1 SEHNR, CDR2 FQNEAQ (reference sequence). The CDR3 coding sequence is TGTGCCAGCAGCCCACAGGGTAACTATGGCTACACCTTC. It specifies CASSPQGNYGYTF.

Worth noting for this clone: Additional DNA sequences in this sample encode the identical CDR3. The chain has TRBV6-5 and TRBJ2-7; TRBD2 aligns across 7 bases. This CDR3 is 15 amino acids long. The junction had 3 bases not matched to a gene; V was cut back by 0 bases and J by 1 base. Germline V gene data show CDR1 as MNHEY and CDR2 as SVGAGI. CDR3 region: CASSYSREGSYEQYF. CDR3 DNA: TGTGCCAGCAGTTACTCGAGGGAGGGGTCCTACGAGCAGTACTTC.

The chain has TRBV6-5 and TRBJ1-1, with D unclear. CDR3 size: 15 residues. Germline CDR1 is MNHEY and CDR2 is SVGAGI. Trimming cost V 0 bases and J 0 bases, with 8 bases left between them. This CDR3 reads CASSYSGVLNTEAFF. The CDR3 DNA is TGTGCCAGCAGTTACTCGGGAGTTTTGAACACTGAAGCTTTCTTT.

The chain links TRBV20-1 to TRBJ1-5; tentatively, D is TRBD1 (6 bases). The V gene's germline CDR1 is DFQATT and CDR2 SNEGSKA (reference sequence). The length of the CDR3 is 17 residues. V lost 3 bases and J 0 bases, leaving 18 bases between the germline ends. The CDR3 protein is CSASARGSLYSNQPQHF. The CDR3 DNA reads TGCAGTGCTAGTGCCAGGGGTTCCCTATATAGCAATCAGCCCCAGCATTTT.

The chain carries TRBV5-1 and TRBJ2-2; 11 bases align to TRBD1. V shed 7 bases and J 5 bases; nucleotides not matched to a gene: 7. Germline lookup yields CDR1 SGHRS and CDR2 YFSETQ. CDR3 size: 15 residues. CDR3 amino acids: CASEKGDRGTGELFF. In nucleotides, the CDR3 is TGCGCCAGCGAGAAGGGGGACAGGGGGACCGGGGAGCTGTTTTTT. Looking up the rest from reference TRBV5-1 and TRBJ2-2 gives the full variable domain: KAGVTQTPRYLIKTRGQQVTLSCSPISGHRSVSWYQQTPGQGLQFLFEYFSETQRNKGNFPGRFSGRQFSNSRSEMNVSTLELGDSALYLCASEKGDRGTGELFFGEGSRLTVL.

This chain joins TRBV24-1 and TRBJ2-3, with 7 nucleotides matching TRBD2. The CDR3 loop spans 15 amino acids. V was pared by 9 bases and J by 5 bases, with 13 bases of the junction left unmatched. Germline CDR1 is KGHDR and CDR2 is SFDVKD. The CDR3 sequence is CATGNSGAPGDTQYF. CDR3 nucleotides: TGTGCCACCGGTAACAGCGGGGCGCCGGGAGATACGCAGTATTTT.

The chain combines TRBV4-2 with TRBJ2-1; D possibly corresponds to TRBD2 (5 bases). Looked up from germline, CDR1 is LGHNA and CDR2 is YNFKEQ. The CDR3 has 15 residues. Trimming took off 0 bases at V and 9 bases at J, with 15 bases between the two ends. CDR3 sequence: CASSQDLPSFFEQFF. The CDR3, as DNA: TGTGCCAGCAGCCAAGATTTGCCTAGCTTTTTTGAGCAGTTCTTC.

The chain couples TRBV18 to TRBJ1-2; 8 bases match TRBD1. Germline CDR1 is KGHSH and CDR2 is LQKENI. V lost 0 bases to trimming and J lost 4 bases; unmatched junction nucleotides: 1. There are 14 residues in the CDR3. The CDR3 loop is CASSPPDRAYGYTF. In DNA form, the CDR3 reads TGTGCCAGCTCACCACCGGACAGGGCCTATGGCTACACCTTC.

The chain uses TRBV7-8 and TRBJ1-6, with 9 bases lining up with TRBD1. This CDR3 is 16 amino acids long. The J segment lost 5 bases and the V segment lost 4 bases, leaving 6 bases of the junction unmatched. Germline CDR1 and CDR2: SGHVS and FQNEAQ. Here the CDR3 DNA reads TGTGCCAGCAGCTCACAGACAGGGGGGAATAATTCACCCCTCCACTTT. Residues: CASSSQTGGNNSPLHF.

The chain joins TRBV5-1 to TRBJ1-1; 8 nucleotides line up with TRBD1. Trimming took 1 base from V and 2 from J; bases not matched to a gene: 7. Germline CDR1 and CDR2: SGHRS and YFSETQ. CDR3 length: 16 amino acids. This CDR3 is CASSLRGTGANTEAFF. CDR3 DNA sequence: TGCGCCAGCAGCTTGAGGGGGACAGGCGCTAACACTGAAGCTTTCTTT.

The DNA of the CDR3 is TGTGCCAGCAGCTTCTCCGGGACTAGCGGGATTAATGAGCAGTTCTTC. Translated: CASSFSGTSGINEQFF. The rearrangement links TRBV7-9 to TRBJ2-1, with 13 bases that match TRBD2. Germline assignment: CDR1 SEHNR and CDR2 FQNEAQ (reference sequence). With 3 bases clipped from V and 7 bases from J, the junction kept 6 bases outside the gene matches. This CDR3 region has 16 residues.

The chain recombines TRBV2 with TRBJ2-7; D gene ambiguous. The length of the CDR3 is 11 residues. The germline V gene encodes CDR1 SNHLY and CDR2 FYNNEI. V lost 5 bases to trimming and J lost 2 bases, with 4 bases between them. For the CDR3, the DNA is TGTGCCAGCAGTTATACCTACGAGCAGTACTTC. The encoded protein is CASSYTYEQYF.

There are many counts of this clone. The chain employs TRBV19 and TRBJ2-4; 10 bases align to TRBD1. The CDR3 covers 15 residues. Germline lookup yields CDR1 LNHDA and CDR2 SQIVND (reference sequence). J gave up 9 bases and V 7 bases, and 12 bases lay outside the gene matches. The CDR3 DNA reads as TGTGCCAGTAACCCAATTGGGACAGGGGATACCATTCAGTACTTC. Translated, it gives CASNPIGTGDTIQYF.

In this sample, this clone turned up a few times. Other DNA sequences of this sample code for an identical CDR3. The V gene is TRBV7-9, the J gene TRBJ1-3; no clear D gene. Trimming took 5 bases from V and 1 from J, leaving 9 bases between them. The germline gives CDR1 SEHNR, CDR2 FQNEAQ (reference sequence). The CDR3 runs 14 residues. The CDR3 bases are TGTGCCAGCAGCCCGGGTCATTCTGGAAACACCATATATTTT. It is translated as CASSPGHSGNTIYF. Full variable domain (remainder filled in from reference TRBV7-9 and TRBJ1-3): DTGVSQNPRHKITKRGQNVTFRCDPISEHNRLYWYRQTLGQGPEFLTYFQNEAQLEKSRLLSDRFSAERPKGSFSTLEIQRTEQGDSAMYLCASSPGHSGNTIYFGEGSWLTVV.

This chain joins TRBV4-1 and TRBJ2-5; D not certain. Trimming pared 0 bases from V and 2 bases from J, leaving 16 bases between. The CDR3 has 17 amino acids. The germline V gene has CDR1 MGHRA and CDR2 YSYEKL. The CDR3 spells CASSQDRWANLQETQYF. CDR3 sequence (DNA): TGCGCCAGCAGCCAAGATCGGTGGGCAAACCTTCAAGAGACCCAGTACTTC.

The chain uses TRBV5-8 and TRBJ2-1; 10 nucleotides agree with TRBD1. Trimming cost V 5 bases and J 4 bases; bases outside gene matches: 6. The CDR3 is 15 amino acids. Germline V lookup: CDR1 SGHTS, CDR2 YDEGEE. CDR3 region: CASRGTGVSYNEQFF. CDR3 coding DNA: TGTGCCAGCAGGGGGACAGGGGTCTCTTACAATGAGCAGTTCTTC.